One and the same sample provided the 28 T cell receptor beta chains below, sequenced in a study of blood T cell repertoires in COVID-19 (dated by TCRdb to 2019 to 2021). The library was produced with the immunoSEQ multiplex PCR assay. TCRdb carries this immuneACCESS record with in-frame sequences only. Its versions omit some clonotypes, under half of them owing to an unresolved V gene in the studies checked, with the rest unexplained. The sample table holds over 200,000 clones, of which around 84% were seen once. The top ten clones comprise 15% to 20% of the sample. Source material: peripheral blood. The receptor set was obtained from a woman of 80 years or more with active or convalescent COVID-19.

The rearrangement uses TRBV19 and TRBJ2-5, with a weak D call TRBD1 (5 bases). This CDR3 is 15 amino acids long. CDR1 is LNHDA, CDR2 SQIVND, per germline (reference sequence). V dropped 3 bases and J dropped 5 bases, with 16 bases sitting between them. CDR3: CASSIQRSPGETQYF. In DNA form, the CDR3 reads TGTGCCAGTAGTATTCAGAGGTCCCCAGGGGAGACCCAGTACTTC.

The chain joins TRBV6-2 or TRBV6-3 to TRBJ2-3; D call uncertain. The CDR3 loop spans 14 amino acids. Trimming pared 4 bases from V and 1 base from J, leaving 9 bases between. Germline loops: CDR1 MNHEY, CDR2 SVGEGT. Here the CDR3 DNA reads TGTGCCAGCAGTTTAGAGATCGGCACAGATACGCAGTATTTT. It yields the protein CASSLEIGTDTQYF.

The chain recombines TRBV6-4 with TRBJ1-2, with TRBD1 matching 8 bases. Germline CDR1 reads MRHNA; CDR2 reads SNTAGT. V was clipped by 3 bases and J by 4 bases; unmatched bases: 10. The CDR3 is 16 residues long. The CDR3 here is CASSESAGTGGYGYTF. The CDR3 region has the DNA TGTGCCAGCAGTGAGAGCGCCGGGACAGGAGGCTATGGCTACACCTTC.

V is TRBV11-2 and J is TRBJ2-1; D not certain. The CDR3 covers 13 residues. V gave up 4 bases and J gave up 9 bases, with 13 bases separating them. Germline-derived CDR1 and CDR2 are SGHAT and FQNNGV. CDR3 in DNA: TGTGCCAGCAGCTCTTACCAATCCGGTGAGCAGTTCTTC. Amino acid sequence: CASSSYQSGEQFF.

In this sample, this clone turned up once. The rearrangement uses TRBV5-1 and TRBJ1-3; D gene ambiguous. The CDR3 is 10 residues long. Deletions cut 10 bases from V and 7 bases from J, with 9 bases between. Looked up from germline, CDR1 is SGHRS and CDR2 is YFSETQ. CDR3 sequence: CAPSVNTIYF. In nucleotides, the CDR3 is TGCGCCCCCAGTGTTAACACCATATATTTT. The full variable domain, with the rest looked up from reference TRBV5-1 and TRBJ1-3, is KAGVTQTPRYLIKTRGQQVTLSCSPISGHRSVSWYQQTPGQGLQFLFEYFSETQRNKGNFPGRFSGRQFSNSRSEMNVSTLELGDSALYLCAPSVNTIYFGEGSWLTVV.

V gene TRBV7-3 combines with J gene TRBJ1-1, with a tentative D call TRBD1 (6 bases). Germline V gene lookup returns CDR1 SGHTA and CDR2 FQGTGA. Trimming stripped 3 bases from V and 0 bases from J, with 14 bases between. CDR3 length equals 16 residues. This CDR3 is CASSLVGGLMNTEAFF. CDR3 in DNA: TGTGCCAGCAGCTTGGTCGGGGGGCTTATGAACACTGAAGCTTTCTTT.

CDR3 loop: CASSVAPSGRETQYF. CDR3 bases: TGTGCCAGCAGCGTAGCTCCTAGCGGGAGAGAGACCCAGTACTTC. The chain combines TRBV9 with TRBJ2-5, with 10 bases identical to TRBD2. Trimming removed 0 bases from V and 4 bases from J; junction bases left unmatched: 3. From germline, CDR1 is SGDLS and CDR2 YYNGEE. The CDR3 has 15 residues.

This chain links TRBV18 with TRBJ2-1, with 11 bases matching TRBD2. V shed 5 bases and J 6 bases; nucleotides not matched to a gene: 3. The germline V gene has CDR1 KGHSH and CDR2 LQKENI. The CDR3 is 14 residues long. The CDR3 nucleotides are TGTGCCAGCTCAAGGACTAGCGGGTCCAATGAGCAGTTCTTC. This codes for CASSRTSGSNEQFF.

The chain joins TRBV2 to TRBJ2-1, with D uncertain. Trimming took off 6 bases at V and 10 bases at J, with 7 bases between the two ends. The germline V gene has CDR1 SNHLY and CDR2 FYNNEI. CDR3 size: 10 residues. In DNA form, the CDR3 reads TGTGCCAGCAGCGAGATAGAGCAGTTCTTC. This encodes CASSEIEQFF.

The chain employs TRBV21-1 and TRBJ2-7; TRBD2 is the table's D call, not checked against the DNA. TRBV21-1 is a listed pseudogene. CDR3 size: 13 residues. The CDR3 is CATGSGRTYEQYF. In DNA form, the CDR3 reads TGTGCAACTGGTAGCGGGAGGACCTACGAGCAGTACTTC.

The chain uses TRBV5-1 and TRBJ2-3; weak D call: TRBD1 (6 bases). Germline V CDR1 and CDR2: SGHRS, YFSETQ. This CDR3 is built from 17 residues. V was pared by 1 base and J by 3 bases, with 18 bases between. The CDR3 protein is CASSLFGLQGGTDTQYF. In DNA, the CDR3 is TGCGCCAGCAGCTTGTTTGGTTTACAGGGCGGAACAGATACGCAGTATTTT. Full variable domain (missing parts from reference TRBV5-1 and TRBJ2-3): KAGVTQTPRYLIKTRGQQVTLSCSPISGHRSVSWYQQTPGQGLQFLFEYFSETQRNKGNFPGRFSGRQFSNSRSEMNVSTLELGDSALYLCASSLFGLQGGTDTQYFGPGTRLTVL.

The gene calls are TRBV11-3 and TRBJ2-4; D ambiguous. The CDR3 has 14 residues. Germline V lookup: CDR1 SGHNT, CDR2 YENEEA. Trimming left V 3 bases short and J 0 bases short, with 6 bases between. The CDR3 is CASSFGGAKNIQYF. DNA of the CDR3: TGTGCCAGCAGCTTCGGCGGAGCCAAAAACATTCAGTACTTC. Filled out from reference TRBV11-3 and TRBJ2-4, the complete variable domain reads EAGVVQSPRYKIIEKKQPVAFWCNPISGHNTLYWYLQNLGQGPELLIRYENEEAVDDSQLPKDRFSAERLKGVDSTLKIQPAELGDSAVYLCASSFGGAKNIQYFGAGTRLSVL.

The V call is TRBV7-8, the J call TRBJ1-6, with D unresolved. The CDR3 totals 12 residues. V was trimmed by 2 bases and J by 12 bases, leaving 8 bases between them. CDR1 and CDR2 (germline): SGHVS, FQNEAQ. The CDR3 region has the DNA TGTGCCAGCAGCTTACTTGCCGGACCCCTCCACTTT. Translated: CASSLLAGPLHF.

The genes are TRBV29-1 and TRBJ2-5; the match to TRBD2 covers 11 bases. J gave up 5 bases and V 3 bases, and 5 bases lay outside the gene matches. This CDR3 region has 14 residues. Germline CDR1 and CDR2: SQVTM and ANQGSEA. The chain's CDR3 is CSVEISGGDETQYF. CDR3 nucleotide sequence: TGCAGCGTTGAGATTAGCGGGGGGGATGAGACCCAGTACTTC.

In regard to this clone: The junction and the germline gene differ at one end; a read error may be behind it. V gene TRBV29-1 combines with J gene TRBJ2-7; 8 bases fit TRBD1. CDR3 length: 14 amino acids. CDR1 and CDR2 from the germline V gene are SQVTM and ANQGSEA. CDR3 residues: CSVEGTGLSGEQYF. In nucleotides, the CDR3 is TGCAGCGTCGAAGGGACAGGACTTTCGGGGGAGCAGTACTTC.

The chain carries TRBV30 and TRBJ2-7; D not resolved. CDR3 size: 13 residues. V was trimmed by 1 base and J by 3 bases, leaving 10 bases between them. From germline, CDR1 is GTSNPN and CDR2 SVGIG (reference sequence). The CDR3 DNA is TGTGCCTGGAGTGCTAGGCCAAACTACGAGCAGTACTTC. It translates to CAWSARPNYEQYF.

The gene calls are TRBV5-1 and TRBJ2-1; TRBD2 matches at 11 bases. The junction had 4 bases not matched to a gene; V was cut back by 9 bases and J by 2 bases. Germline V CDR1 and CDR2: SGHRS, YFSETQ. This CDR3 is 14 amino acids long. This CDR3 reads CATGLAGAYNEQFF. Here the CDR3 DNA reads TGCGCCACCGGACTAGCGGGCGCCTACAATGAGCAGTTCTTC.

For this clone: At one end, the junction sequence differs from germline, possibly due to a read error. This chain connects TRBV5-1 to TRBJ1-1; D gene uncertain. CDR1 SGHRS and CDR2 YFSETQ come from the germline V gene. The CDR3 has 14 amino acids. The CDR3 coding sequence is TGCGCCAGCAGCTTTGATGGGAGAAACACTGATGCTTTCTTT. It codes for CASSFDGRNTDAFF.

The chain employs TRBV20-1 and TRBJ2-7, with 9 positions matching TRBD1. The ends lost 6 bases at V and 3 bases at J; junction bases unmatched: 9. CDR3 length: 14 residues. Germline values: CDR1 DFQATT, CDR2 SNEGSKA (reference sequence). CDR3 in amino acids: CSASDRGVDYEQYF. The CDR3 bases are TGCAGTGCGAGTGACAGGGGGGTCGACTACGAGCAGTACTTC.

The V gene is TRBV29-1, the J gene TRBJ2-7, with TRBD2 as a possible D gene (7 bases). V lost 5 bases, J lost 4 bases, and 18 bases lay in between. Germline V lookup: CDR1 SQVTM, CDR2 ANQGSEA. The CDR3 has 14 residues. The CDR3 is CSVNGGGSGYEQYF. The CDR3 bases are TGCAGCGTTAACGGGGGCGGGAGCGGGTACGAGCAGTACTTC.

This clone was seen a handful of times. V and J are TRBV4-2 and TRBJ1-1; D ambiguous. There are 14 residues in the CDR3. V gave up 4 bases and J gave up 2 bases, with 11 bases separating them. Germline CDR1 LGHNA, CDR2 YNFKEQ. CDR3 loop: CASSRDGFNTEAFF. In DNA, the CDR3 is TGTGCCAGCAGCCGAGACGGGTTTAACACTGAAGCTTTCTTT.

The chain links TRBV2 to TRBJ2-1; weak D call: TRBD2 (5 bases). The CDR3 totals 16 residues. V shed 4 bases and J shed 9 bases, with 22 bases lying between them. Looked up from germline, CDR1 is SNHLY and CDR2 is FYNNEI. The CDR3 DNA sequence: TGTGCCAGCAGTGTCAGTTTGAGGGTATCTCATGTTGAGCAGTTCTTC. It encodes CASSVSLRVSHVEQFF.

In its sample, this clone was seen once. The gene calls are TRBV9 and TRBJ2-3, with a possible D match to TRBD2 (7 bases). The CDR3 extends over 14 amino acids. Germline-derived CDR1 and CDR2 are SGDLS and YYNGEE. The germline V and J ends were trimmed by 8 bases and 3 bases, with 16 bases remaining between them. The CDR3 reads CASDGGPGTDTQYF. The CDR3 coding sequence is TGTGCCAGTGACGGGGGGCCGGGGACAGATACGCAGTATTTT.

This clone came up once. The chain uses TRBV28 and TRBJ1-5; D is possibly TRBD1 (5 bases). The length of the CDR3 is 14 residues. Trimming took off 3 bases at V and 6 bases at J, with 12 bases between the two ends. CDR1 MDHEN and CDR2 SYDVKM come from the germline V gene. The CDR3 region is CASSLPRVGQPQHF. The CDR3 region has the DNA TGTGCCAGCAGTTTGCCCAGGGTGGGTCAGCCCCAGCATTTT.

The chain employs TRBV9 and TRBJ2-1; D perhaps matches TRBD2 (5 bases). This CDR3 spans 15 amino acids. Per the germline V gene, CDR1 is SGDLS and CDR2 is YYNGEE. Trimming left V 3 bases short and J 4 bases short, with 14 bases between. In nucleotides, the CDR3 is TGTGCCAGCAGCGCCCGGGTAGCGAGTTACAATGAGCAGTTCTTC. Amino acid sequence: CASSARVASYNEQFF. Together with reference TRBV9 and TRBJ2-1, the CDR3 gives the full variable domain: DSGVTQTPKHLITATGQRVTLRCSPRSGDLSVYWYQQSLDQGLQFLIQYYNGEERAKGNILERFSAQQFPDLHSELNLSSLELGDSALYFCASSARVASYNEQFFGPGTRLTVL.

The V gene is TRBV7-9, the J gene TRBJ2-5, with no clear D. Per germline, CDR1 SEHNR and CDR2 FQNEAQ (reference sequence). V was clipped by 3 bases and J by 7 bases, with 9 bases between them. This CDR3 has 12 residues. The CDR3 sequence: CASSFDIGTQYF. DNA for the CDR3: TGTGCCAGCAGCTTCGACATCGGGACCCAGTACTTC.

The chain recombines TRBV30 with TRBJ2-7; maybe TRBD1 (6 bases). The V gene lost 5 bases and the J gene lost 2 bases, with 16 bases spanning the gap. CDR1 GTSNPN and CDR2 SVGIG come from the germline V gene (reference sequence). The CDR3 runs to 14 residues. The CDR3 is CAWGRGHVPYEQYF. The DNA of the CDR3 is TGTGCCTGGGGAAGGGGACACGTCCCCTACGAGCAGTACTTC.

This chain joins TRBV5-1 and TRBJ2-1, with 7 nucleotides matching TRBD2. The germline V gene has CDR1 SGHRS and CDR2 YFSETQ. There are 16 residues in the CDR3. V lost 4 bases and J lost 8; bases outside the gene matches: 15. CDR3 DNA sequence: TGCGCCAGCAGCGCCAATGTGGCGGGAGCCCGACATGAGCAGTTCTTC. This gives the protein CASSANVAGARHEQFF.